This T cell receptor beta chain was observed in a study of T cells expressing NK-cell markers. Germline CDR1 reads SGHRS; CDR2 reads YFSETQ. The CDR3 runs 13 residues. TCRdb reanalyzed the 5' RACE reads and collapses them to one entry per CDR3 protein, without DNA. Recorded for this sample: about 460,000 distinct CDR3 sequences. Sequences were obtained from blood T cells: a sorted CD56 or NKG2C T cell subset, CD4+ or CD8+ T cells, or bulk PBMC T cells (not recorded which). The rearrangement joins TRBV5-1 to TRBJ2-3. The clonotype originates from a woman between 50 and 59 years old in good health. CDR3 sequence reads: CASCLEVTDTQYF.